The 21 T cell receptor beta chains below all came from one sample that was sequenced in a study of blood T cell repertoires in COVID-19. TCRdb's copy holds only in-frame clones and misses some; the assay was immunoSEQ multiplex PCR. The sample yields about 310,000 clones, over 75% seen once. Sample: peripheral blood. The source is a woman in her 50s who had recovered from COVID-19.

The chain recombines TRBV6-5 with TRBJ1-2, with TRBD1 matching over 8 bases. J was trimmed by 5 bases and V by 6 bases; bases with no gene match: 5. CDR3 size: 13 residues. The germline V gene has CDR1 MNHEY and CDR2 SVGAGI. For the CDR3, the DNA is TGTGCCAGCAGCCCAACAGGGGGGTATGGCTACACCTTC. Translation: CASSPTGGYGYTF.

CDR3 DNA sequence: TGTGCCAGCAGCGGGAGATCCGAGCAGTACTTC. Encoded protein: CASSGRSEQYF. The genes are TRBV3-1 (or the pseudogene TRBV3-2) and TRBJ2-7; D perhaps matches TRBD2 (5 bases). Per germline, CDR1 LGHDT and CDR2 YNNKEL (reference sequence). The CDR3 runs 11 residues. Trimming cost V 5 bases and J 6 bases, with 8 bases left between them.

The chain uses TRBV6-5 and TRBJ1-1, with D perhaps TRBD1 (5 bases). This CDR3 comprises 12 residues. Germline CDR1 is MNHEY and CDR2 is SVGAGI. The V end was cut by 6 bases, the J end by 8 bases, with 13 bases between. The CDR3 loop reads CASRNGTPEAFF. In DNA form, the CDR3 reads TGTGCCAGCAGAAACGGGACTCCCGAAGCTTTCTTT.

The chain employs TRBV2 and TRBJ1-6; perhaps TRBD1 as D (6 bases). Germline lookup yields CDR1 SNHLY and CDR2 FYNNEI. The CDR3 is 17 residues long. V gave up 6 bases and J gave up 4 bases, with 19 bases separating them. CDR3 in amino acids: CASSPGGRGGYNSPLHF. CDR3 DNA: TGTGCCAGCAGCCCCGGGGGCCGGGGGGGGTATAATTCACCCCTCCACTTT.

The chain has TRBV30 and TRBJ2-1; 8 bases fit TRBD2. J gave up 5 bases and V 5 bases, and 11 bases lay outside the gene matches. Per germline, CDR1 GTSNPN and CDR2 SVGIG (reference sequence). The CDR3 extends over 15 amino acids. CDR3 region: CAWGKGLAGHNEQFF. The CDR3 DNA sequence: TGTGCCTGGGGGAAAGGGCTAGCGGGCCACAATGAGCAGTTCTTC.

CDR3 region: CASSDGQGATNEKLFF. DNA of the CDR3: TGCGCCAGCAGCGATGGACAGGGGGCAACTAATGAAAAACTGTTTTTT. V is TRBV5-1 and J is TRBJ1-4; 10 bases line up with TRBD1. The CDR3 runs 16 residues. V lost 4 bases, J lost 0 bases, and 3 bases stayed unmatched. Germline V gene data show CDR1 as SGHRS and CDR2 as YFSETQ.

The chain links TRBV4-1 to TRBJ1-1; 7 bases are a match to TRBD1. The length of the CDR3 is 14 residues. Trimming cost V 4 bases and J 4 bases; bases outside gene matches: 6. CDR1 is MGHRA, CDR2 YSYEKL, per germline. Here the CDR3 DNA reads TGCGCCAGCAGCCTAGGGGGCCGCGCCACTGAAGCTTTCTTT. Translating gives CASSLGGRATEAFF.

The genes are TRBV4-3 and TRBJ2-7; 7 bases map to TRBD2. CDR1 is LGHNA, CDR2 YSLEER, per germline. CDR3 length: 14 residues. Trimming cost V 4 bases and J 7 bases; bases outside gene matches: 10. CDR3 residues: CASSPGMGGLEQYF. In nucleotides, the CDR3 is TGCGCCAGCAGCCCCGGGATGGGGGGGTTAGAGCAGTACTTC.

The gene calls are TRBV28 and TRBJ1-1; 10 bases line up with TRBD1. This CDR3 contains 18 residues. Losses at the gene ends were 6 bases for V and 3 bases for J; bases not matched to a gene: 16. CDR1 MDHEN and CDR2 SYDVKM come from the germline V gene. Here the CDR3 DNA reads TGTGCCAGCAGCTTGGACGTTCTTGGACAGGGGGGGGACACTGAAGCTTTCTTT. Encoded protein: CASSLDVLGQGGDTEAFF.

CDR3 bases: TGTGCCAGCAGCTGGAGCGGGAGATTCTACGAGCAGTACTTC. Its protein product is CASSWSGRFYEQYF. The rearrangement joins TRBV11-2 to TRBJ2-7; 8 bases match TRBD2. The CDR3 runs 14 residues. From germline, CDR1 is SGHAT and CDR2 FQNNGV. J gave up 3 bases and V 4 bases, and 5 bases lay outside the gene matches.

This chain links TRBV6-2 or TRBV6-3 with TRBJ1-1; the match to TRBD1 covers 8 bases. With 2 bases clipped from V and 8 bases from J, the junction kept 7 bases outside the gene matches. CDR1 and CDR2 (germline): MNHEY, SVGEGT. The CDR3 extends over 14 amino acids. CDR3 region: CASSYRDRGSEAFF. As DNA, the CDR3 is TGTGCCAGCAGTTACCGCGACAGGGGTAGCGAAGCTTTCTTT.

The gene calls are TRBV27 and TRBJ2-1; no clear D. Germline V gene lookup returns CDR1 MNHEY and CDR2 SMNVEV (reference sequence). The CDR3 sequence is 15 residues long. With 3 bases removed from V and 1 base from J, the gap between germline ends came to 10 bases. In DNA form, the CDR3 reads TGTGCCAGCAGTTTCGAGGCAGTATCCTACAATGAGCAGTTCTTC. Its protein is CASSFEAVSYNEQFF.

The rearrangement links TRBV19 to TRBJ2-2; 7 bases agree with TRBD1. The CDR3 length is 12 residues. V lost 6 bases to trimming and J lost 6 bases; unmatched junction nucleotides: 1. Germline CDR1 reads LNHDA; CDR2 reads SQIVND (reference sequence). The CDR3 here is CASRQGSGELFF. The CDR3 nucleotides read TGTGCCAGTAGACAGGGGTCCGGGGAGCTGTTTTTT.

The CDR3 spells CASSTQGALNEQFF. CDR3 DNA: TGTGCCAGCAGTACGCAGGGGGCGTTGAATGAGCAGTTCTTC. The chain combines TRBV6-5 with TRBJ2-1, with 8 bases that match TRBD1. With 5 bases clipped from V and 7 bases from J, the junction kept 7 bases outside the gene matches. There are 14 residues in the CDR3. The V gene's germline CDR1 is MNHEY and CDR2 SVGAGI.

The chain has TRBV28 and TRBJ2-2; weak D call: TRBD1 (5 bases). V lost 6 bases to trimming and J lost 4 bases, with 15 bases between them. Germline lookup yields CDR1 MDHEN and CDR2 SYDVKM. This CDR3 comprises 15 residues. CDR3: CASRPGWTSTGELFF. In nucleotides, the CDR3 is TGTGCCAGCAGACCAGGGTGGACGTCCACCGGGGAGCTGTTTTTT.

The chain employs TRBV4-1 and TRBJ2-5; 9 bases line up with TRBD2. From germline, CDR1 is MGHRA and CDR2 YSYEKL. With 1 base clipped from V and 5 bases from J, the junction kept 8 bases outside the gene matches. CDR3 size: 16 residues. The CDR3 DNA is TGCGCCAGCAGCCAAGGGGGTAGCGGGAGATCGGAGACCCAGTACTTC. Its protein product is CASSQGGSGRSETQYF.

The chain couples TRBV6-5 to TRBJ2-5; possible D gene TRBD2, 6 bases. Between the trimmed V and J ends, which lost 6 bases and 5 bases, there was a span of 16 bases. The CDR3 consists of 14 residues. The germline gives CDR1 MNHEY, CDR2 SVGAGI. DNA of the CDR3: TGTGCCAGCAGCCCCGGCGGGGCGCGGGAGACCCAGTACTTC. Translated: CASSPGGARETQYF.

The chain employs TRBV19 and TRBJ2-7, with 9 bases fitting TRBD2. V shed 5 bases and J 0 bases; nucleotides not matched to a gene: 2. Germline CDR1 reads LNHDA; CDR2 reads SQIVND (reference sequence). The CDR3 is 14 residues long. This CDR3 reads CASSWTSVSYEQYF. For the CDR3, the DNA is TGTGCCAGTAGTTGGACTAGCGTCTCCTACGAGCAGTACTTC.

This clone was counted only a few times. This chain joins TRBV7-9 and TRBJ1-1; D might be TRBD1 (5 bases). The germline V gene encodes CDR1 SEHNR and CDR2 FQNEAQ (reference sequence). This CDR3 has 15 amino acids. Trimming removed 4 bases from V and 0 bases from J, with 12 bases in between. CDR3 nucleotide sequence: TGTGCCAGCAGCTACAGAGGAGGGGTGAACACTGAAGCTTTCTTT. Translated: CASSYRGGVNTEAFF.

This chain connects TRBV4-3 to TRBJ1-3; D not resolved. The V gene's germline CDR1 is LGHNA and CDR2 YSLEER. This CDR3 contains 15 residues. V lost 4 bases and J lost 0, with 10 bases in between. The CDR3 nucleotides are TGCGCCAGCAGCCCAAACAGCCGCTCTGGAAACACCATATATTTT. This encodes CASSPNSRSGNTIYF.

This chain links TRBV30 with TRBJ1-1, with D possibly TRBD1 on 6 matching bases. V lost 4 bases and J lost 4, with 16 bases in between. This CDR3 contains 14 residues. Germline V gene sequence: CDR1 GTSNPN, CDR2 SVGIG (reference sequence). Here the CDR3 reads CAWKGGPGFTEAFF. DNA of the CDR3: TGTGCCTGGAAGGGGGGGCCGGGTTTCACTGAAGCTTTCTTT.